These 32 T cell receptor beta chains were all obtained from the same sample, sequenced in a study of cytomegalovirus exposure and HLA in healthy donors. Repertoires were generated with immunoSEQ multiplex PCR, while TCRdb's copy carries only in-frame clones and drops some. There are about 110,000 clones in the sample; roughly nine tenths occur only once, and 1.9% lies in the top ten. Sequencing was performed on PBMCs. Every receptor here comes from a young woman in good health and CMV-seronegative.

The chain employs TRBV28 and TRBJ1-2; 9 bases are a match to TRBD1. Germline-derived CDR1 and CDR2 are MDHEN and SYDVKM. After removal of 4 bases from V and 7 bases from J, the junction contained 7 bases not matched to a gene. The CDR3 has 14 amino acids. The CDR3 nucleotides read TGTGCCAGCAGTTCGGGACAGGGTTCAGGTGGCTACACCTTC. Translation gives CASSSGQGSGGYTF.

This sequence joins TRBV5-6 and TRBJ2-3; TRBD1 aligns across 7 bases. Trimming cost V 3 bases and J 1 base; bases outside gene matches: 8. Germline values: CDR1 SGHDT, CDR2 YYEEEE. The CDR3 has 16 residues. This CDR3 is CASSSRQGRGTDTQYF. The CDR3 region has the DNA TGTGCCAGCAGCTCCCGACAGGGTCGAGGCACAGATACGCAGTATTTT.

The chain joins TRBV7-2 to TRBJ1-1, with D possibly TRBD1 on 5 matching bases. The CDR3 covers 14 residues. Germline V gene sequence: CDR1 SGHTA, CDR2 FQGNSA. V lost 2 bases to trimming and J lost 5 bases, with 12 bases between them. CDR3 bases: TGTGCCAGCAGCTTACAGGGTCTAAGGACTGAAGCTTTCTTT. Translated, it gives CASSLQGLRTEAFF.

The chain carries TRBV28 and TRBJ1-2, with a possible D match to TRBD1 (6 bases). The CDR3 runs to 17 residues. The germline CDR1 and CDR2 sequences are MDHEN and SYDVKM. Between the trimmed V and J ends, which lost 7 bases and 1 base, there was a span of 22 bases. DNA of the CDR3: TGTGCCAGCACTCCCTTGGGGGCCTACTCTTTTAACTATGGCTACACCTTC. It codes for CASTPLGAYSFNYGYTF.

The chain carries TRBV5-1 and TRBJ2-2, with a tentative D call TRBD1 (5 bases). The germline CDR1 and CDR2 sequences are SGHRS and YFSETQ. V lost 0 bases and J 5 bases, leaving 11 bases between the germline ends. This CDR3 spans 15 amino acids. In DNA form, the CDR3 reads TGCGCCAGCAGCTTGGAAGTAGGGGCAACCGGGGAGCTGTTTTTT. Its translation: CASSLEVGATGELFF.

V is TRBV29-1 and J is TRBJ2-3, with 12 bases fitting TRBD2. The germline gives CDR1 SQVTM, CDR2 ANQGSEA. The CDR3 spans 20 residues. V lost 5 bases and J lost 0; bases outside the gene matches: 18. CDR3 loop: CSVSASGLAGKLTSTDTQYF. CDR3 nucleotide sequence: TGCAGCGTTTCCGCCAGTGGACTAGCGGGAAAACTTACTAGCACAGATACGCAGTATTTT.

The rearrangement uses TRBV11-2 and TRBJ2-7, with a possible D match to TRBD2 (5 bases). The CDR3 is 14 amino acids. Per the germline V gene, CDR1 is SGHAT and CDR2 is FQNNGV. The V end lost 1 base, the J end lost 5 bases, and 12 bases lay between the germline ends. This chain's CDR3 is CASSLVGEGHEQYF. The CDR3 nucleotides read TGTGCCAGCAGCTTAGTGGGAGAGGGTCACGAGCAGTACTTC.

This clone was observed once. The rearrangement joins TRBV27 to TRBJ2-7; weak D call: TRBD1 (6 bases). Germline V gene data show CDR1 as MNHEY and CDR2 as SMNVEV (reference sequence). CDR3 size: 13 residues. Trimming removed 6 bases from V and 3 bases from J, with 12 bases in between. The chain's CDR3 is CASSLGTLYEQYF. The CDR3 bases are TGTGCCAGCAGCCTCGGGACACTCTACGAGCAGTACTTC.

The chain has TRBV9 and TRBJ2-1; 9 bases fit TRBD2. V was pared by 3 bases and J by 7 bases, with 11 bases of the junction left unmatched. Germline V gene lookup returns CDR1 SGDLS and CDR2 YYNGEE. There are 16 residues in the CDR3. CDR3 protein: CASSEDGSGSFNEQFF. The CDR3 bases are TGTGCCAGCAGCGAAGATGGTAGCGGGAGTTTTAATGAGCAGTTCTTC.

The V and J genes are TRBV9 and TRBJ2-7; the match to TRBD2 covers 13 bases. This CDR3 spans 18 amino acids. V was clipped by 3 bases and J by 3 bases; unmatched bases: 12. Germline V gene lookup returns CDR1 SGDLS and CDR2 YYNGEE. CDR3 loop: CASSGSRTSGRSRYEQYF. The CDR3 DNA reads as TGTGCCAGCAGCGGATCTCGGACTAGCGGGAGATCGCGCTACGAGCAGTACTTC.

This chain uses TRBV9 with TRBJ2-3; D is unclear. CDR3 length: 14 residues. CDR1 is SGDLS and CDR2 is YYNGEE in the germline V gene. Trimming stripped 4 bases from V and 6 bases from J, with 15 bases between. For the CDR3, the DNA is TGTGCCAGCAGCCCCCGCGGCGATTGGGATACGCAGTATTTT. Amino acid sequence: CASSPRGDWDTQYF.

The V call is TRBV19, the J call TRBJ2-7, with 9 bases aligning to TRBD1. V shed 5 bases, J shed 6 bases, and the junction held 8 bases outside the gene matches. CDR3 length: 14 amino acids. Germline CDR1 is LNHDA and CDR2 is SQIVND (reference sequence). The CDR3 loop is CASSPRTGAPEQYF. CDR3 sequence (DNA): TGTGCCAGTAGTCCCCGGACAGGGGCCCCCGAGCAGTACTTC.

This clone has a single count. The genes are TRBV5-1 and TRBJ1-2; possibly TRBD1 for D (5 bases). This CDR3 has 14 residues. Trimming took off 6 bases at V and 4 bases at J, with 16 bases between the two ends. Germline assignment: CDR1 SGHRS and CDR2 YFSETQ. The CDR3 protein is CASNRGGETYGYTF. The CDR3 nucleotides are TGCGCCAGCAATCGTGGGGGGGAGACCTATGGCTACACCTTC.

The CDR3 DNA follows: TGTGCCAGCAGCCAATCGCCGGGGGACAGGGGAGCGCCCATGAAAGCTTTCTTT. Translating gives CASSQSPGDRGAPMKAFF. The gene calls are TRBV4-2 and TRBJ1-1; 10 bases are a match to TRBD1. Germline loops: CDR1 LGHNA, CDR2 YNFKEQ. Trimming removed 2 bases from V and 9 bases from J; junction bases left unmatched: 18. This CDR3 has 18 amino acids.

This clone occurred a few times. The chain couples TRBV11-2 to TRBJ1-5; no firm D call. Trimming removed 3 bases from V and 7 bases from J, with 10 bases in between. Germline values: CDR1 SGHAT, CDR2 FQNNGV. The length of the CDR3 is 13 residues. In nucleotides, the CDR3 is TGTGCCAGCAGCTTTACCTCACAGCAGCCCCAGCATTTT. This translates into CASSFTSQQPQHF.

This chain joins TRBV5-6 and TRBJ2-1, with 7 bases identical to TRBD2. The ends lost 4 bases at V and 5 bases at J; junction bases unmatched: 6. There are 14 residues in the CDR3. The germline CDR1 and CDR2 sequences are SGHDT and YYEEEE. CDR3 bases: TGTGCCAGCAGCGAGACAGCGGGGCACAATGAGCAGTTCTTC. Residues: CASSETAGHNEQFF.

This sequence joins TRBV27 and TRBJ2-1, with a possible D match to TRBD2 (5 bases). The length of the CDR3 is 14 residues. CDR1 is MNHEY, CDR2 SMNVEV, per germline (reference sequence). Trimming took off 1 base at V and 5 bases at J, with 9 bases between the two ends. The CDR3 DNA follows: TGTGCCAGCAGTTTATTACCGGGGAACAATGAGCAGTTCTTC. Amino acid sequence: CASSLLPGNNEQFF.

The rearrangement joins TRBV29-1 to TRBJ1-1; the D gene is possibly TRBD1 (5 bases). V was cut by 4 bases and J by 3 bases, with 12 bases left in between. Germline assignment: CDR1 SQVTM and CDR2 ANQGSEA. The CDR3 spans 13 residues. The CDR3: CSVVKGRYTEAFF. The CDR3 DNA reads TGCAGCGTTGTGAAGGGGCGATACACTGAAGCTTTCTTT.

This chain connects TRBV7-9 to TRBJ2-2, with no clear D. The CDR3 is 15 residues long. V lost 3 bases to trimming and J lost 8 bases, with 16 bases between them. CDR1 and CDR2 from the germline V gene are SEHNR and FQNEAQ (reference sequence). CDR3 coding DNA: TGTGCCAGCAGCTTTTCCCCAGGTTCAACGGGGGAGCTGTTTTTT. This encodes CASSFSPGSTGELFF.

This sequence joins TRBV5-1 and TRBJ2-7; perhaps TRBD1 as D (8 bases). The CDR3 loop spans 14 amino acids. CDR1 is SGHRS and CDR2 is YFSETQ in the germline V gene. V was cut by 3 bases and J by 4 bases, with 14 bases left in between. As DNA, the CDR3 is TGCGCCAGCAGCTCCGGACAGGGAGGGTACGAGCAGTACTTC. Amino acid sequence: CASSSGQGGYEQYF.

The gene calls are TRBV5-8 and TRBJ2-7, with D perhaps matching TRBD1 (7 bases). V lost 2 bases and J 7 bases, leaving 16 bases between the germline ends. The CDR3 is 14 residues long. CDR1 SGHTS and CDR2 YDEGEE come from the germline V gene. The CDR3 DNA sequence: TGTGCCAGCAGCTTCGCAGGGGGAGGTGGAGAGCAGTACTTC. This codes for CASSFAGGGGEQYF.

A word on this clone: The germline gene is not matched at one end of the junction; a read error may be the cause. The V and J genes are TRBV7-7 and TRBJ2-1, with no clear D. The length of the CDR3 is 14 residues. CDR1 is SSHAT, CDR2 FNYEAQ, per germline (reference sequence). CDR3 sequence: CASSLHGAREEQFF. Here the CDR3 DNA reads TGTGCTAGCAGCCTGCACGGAGCCCGAGAGGAGCAGTTCTTC.

The chain recombines TRBV10-3 with TRBJ2-6; no firm D call. This CDR3 region has 16 residues. Trimming left V 2 bases short and J 1 base short, with 9 bases between. The germline V gene encodes CDR1 ENHRY and CDR2 SYGVKD. The CDR3 DNA sequence: TGTGCCATCAGTGAGGGGCAGACATCTGGGGCCAACGTCCTGACTTTC. Protein: CAISEGQTSGANVLTF.

The V call is TRBV18, the J call TRBJ1-4; 10 bases align to TRBD1. Trimming at V came to 6 bases and at J to 8 bases, leaving 6 bases not matched to a gene. CDR3 length: 14 amino acids. Germline CDR1 reads KGHSH; CDR2 reads LQKENI. The CDR3 region is CASSTTGGEEKLFF. DNA of the CDR3: TGTGCCAGCTCTACGACAGGGGGCGAAGAAAAACTGTTTTTT.

The rearrangement links TRBV10-3 to TRBJ1-2; D remains ambiguous. V gave up 2 bases and J gave up 0 bases, with 7 bases separating them. Germline CDR1 is ENHRY and CDR2 is SYGVKD. The CDR3 contains 14 residues. The CDR3: CAISEVFANYGYTF. The CDR3 DNA reads TGTGCCATCAGTGAGGTCTTTGCTAACTATGGCTACACCTTC.

This clone was counted a few times. The rearrangement links TRBV5-1 to TRBJ1-2; a weak D match, TRBD1 (6 bases). The V gene's germline CDR1 is SGHRS and CDR2 YFSETQ. The CDR3 covers 12 residues. Trimming removed 0 bases at V and 7 bases at J, with 7 bases between. CDR3 protein: CASSLEQGGYTF. The CDR3 DNA reads TGCGCCAGCAGCTTGGAACAGGGTGGCTACACCTTC.

The chain uses TRBV11-2 and TRBJ2-2, with D possibly TRBD2 on 6 matching bases. This CDR3 is built from 16 residues. The V end lost 5 bases, the J end lost 3 bases, and 16 bases lay between the germline ends. In germline, CDR1 is SGHAT, CDR2 FQNNGV. The CDR3 coding sequence is TGTGCCAGCAGCCGAAGACGGGAGTACCACACCGGGGAGCTGTTTTTT. Translation: CASSRRREYHTGELFF.

The chain recombines TRBV13 with TRBJ2-5, with 8 bases fitting TRBD1. The CDR3 contains 15 residues. Germline CDR1 reads PRHDT; CDR2 reads FYEKMQ (reference sequence). With 5 bases clipped from V and 5 bases from J, the junction kept 10 bases outside the gene matches. CDR3 nucleotides: TGTGCCAGCAGCGGTTCGGGGACAGGAGAGGAGACCCAGTACTTC. Translated: CASSGSGTGEETQYF.

The V and J genes are TRBV7-8 and TRBJ2-2, with 11 bases aligning to TRBD1. V was pared by 4 bases and J by 13 bases, with 2 bases of the junction left unmatched. The CDR3 spans 12 residues. The V gene's germline CDR1 is SGHVS and CDR2 FQNEAQ. CDR3 region: CASSSDRGRLFF. In DNA, the CDR3 is TGTGCCAGCAGCTCGGACAGGGGGCGGCTGTTTTTT.

This clone was seen a few times. The chain employs TRBV21-1 and TRBJ2-6; TRBD1, the table's D call, lacks a check against the DNA. TRBV21-1 is a pseudogene segment. This CDR3 is built from 15 residues. CDR3 amino acids: CASSKDRAGANVLTF. The CDR3 DNA is TGTGCCAGCAGCAAGGACAGGGCTGGGGCCAACGTCCTGACTTTC.

This clone was detected only a few times. The chain links TRBV7-9 to TRBJ2-7; TRBD2 might be the D (6 bases). This CDR3 comprises 16 residues. Germline values: CDR1 SEHNR, CDR2 FQNEAQ (reference sequence). Deletions cut 1 base from V and 1 base from J, with 14 bases between. CDR3 nucleotides: TGTGCCAGCAGCTTAGGGGGCGGGGCGATATCCTACGAGCAGTACTTC. Amino acid sequence: CASSLGGGAISYEQYF.

The table lists this clone with a few counts. The chain couples TRBV2 to TRBJ1-5; the match to TRBD1 covers 10 bases. V lost 6 bases, J lost 10 bases, and 6 bases stayed unmatched. Germline V gene lookup returns CDR1 SNHLY and CDR2 FYNNEI. This CDR3 is built from 13 residues. The CDR3 DNA follows: TGTGCCAGCAGGGGGGACAGGGGTCTTCCCCAGCATTTT. Its protein is CASRGDRGLPQHF. The complete variable domain, with remaining parts taken from reference TRBV2 and TRBJ1-5, reads EPEVTQTPSHQVTQMGQEVILRCVPISNHLYFYWYRQILGQKVEFLVSFYNNEISEKSEIFDDQFSVERPDGSNFTLKIRSTKLEDSAMYFCASRGDRGLPQHFGDGTRLSIL.